One sample yielded the 18 T cell receptor beta chains listed below, sequenced in a study of radiotherapy plus CTLA-4 blockade in lung cancer. Produced via immunoSEQ multiplex PCR; TCRdb's table is partial and in-frame only. This sample has 20,000 to 30,000 clones, with approximately 77% found just once. The material sequenced was peripheral blood, taken from a patient treated with radiotherapy plus ipilimumab. These receptors came from a human donor with non-small cell lung cancer that progressed on radiotherapy plus ipilimumab.

The CDR3 is CASSPSQDGLQSRANVLTF. The DNA of the CDR3 is TGTGCCAGCAGCCCGTCCCAAGACGGCTTACAAAGTCGGGCCAACGTCCTGACTTTC. The rearrangement uses TRBV7-3 and TRBJ2-6; unclear D gene. This CDR3 contains 19 residues. The germline V gene encodes CDR1 SGHTA and CDR2 FQGTGA. Trimming removed 5 bases at V and 5 bases at J, with 25 bases between.

This clone was counted once. The chain recombines TRBV5-4 with TRBJ1-1; 9 nucleotides agree with TRBD1. V shed 1 base and J 0 bases; nucleotides not matched to a gene: 7. The CDR3 loop spans 17 amino acids. Germline V CDR1 and CDR2: SGHNT, YYREEE (reference sequence). The CDR3 DNA sequence: TGTGCCAGCAGCTTGATGGGACAGGGACTCATGAACACTGAAGCTTTCTTT. It encodes CASSLMGQGLMNTEAFF.

The chain combines TRBV11-2 with TRBJ2-7; 11 bases agree with TRBD1. Per the germline V gene, CDR1 is SGHAT and CDR2 is FQNNGV. This CDR3 spans 13 amino acids. Unmatched junction bases numbered 2, after V lost 5 bases and J lost 5 bases. The CDR3 region has the DNA TGTGCCAGCAGCGGACAGGGGGCAGACGAGCAGTACTTC. Translated, it gives CASSGQGADEQYF.

In nucleotides, the CDR3 is TGTGCCAGCAGCCGGACAGGGCCCGAGCAGTTCTTC. Its translation is CASSRTGPEQFF. The chain links TRBV7-9 to TRBJ2-1, with 8 bases identical to TRBD1. The CDR3 length is 12 residues. Germline V gene lookup returns CDR1 SEHNR and CDR2 FQNEAQ (reference sequence). Trimming removed 5 bases from V and 10 bases from J; junction bases left unmatched: 4.

The genes are TRBV27 and TRBJ2-1; maybe TRBD1 (5 bases). V was cut by 8 bases and J by 6 bases, with 17 bases left in between. The CDR3 runs 14 residues. CDR1 and CDR2 from the germline V gene are MNHEY and SMNVEV (reference sequence). CDR3 amino acids: CASQPAAGLNEQFF. CDR3 DNA: TGTGCCAGCCAGCCCGCCGCAGGGCTCAATGAGCAGTTCTTC.

The chain links TRBV2 to TRBJ2-1, with D possibly TRBD2 on 7 matching bases. The CDR3 totals 16 residues. V lost 7 bases, J lost 3 bases, and 19 bases lay in between. Germline V gene data show CDR1 as SNHLY and CDR2 as FYNNEI. CDR3 coding DNA: TGTGCCAGCACCCCGGCCCGCGGGGGCAACTACAATGAGCAGTTCTTC. Translating gives CASTPARGGNYNEQFF.

This clone has just a few counts. This chain's CDR3 is CASSLAGQGSRETQYF. DNA of the CDR3: TGTGCCAGTTCCTTAGCGGGACAGGGGAGCAGGGAGACCCAGTACTTC. This chain links TRBV9 with TRBJ2-5, with 10 nucleotides matching TRBD1. After removal of 8 bases from V and 5 bases from J, the junction contained 15 bases not matched to a gene. Germline V gives CDR1 SGDLS, CDR2 YYNGEE. This CDR3 is 16 amino acids long.

The CDR3 coding sequence is TGTGCCTGGAGTGCCCCCGGGAGATCGGAGACCCAGTACTTC. Its translation is CAWSAPGRSETQYF. J is TRBJ2-5 and V is TRBV30, with D possibly matching TRBD2 (6 bases). The CDR3 totals 14 residues. V shed 1 base and J shed 5 bases, with 14 bases lying between them. Per germline, CDR1 GTSNPN and CDR2 SVGIG (reference sequence).

The chain is built from TRBV9 and TRBJ2-3; 7 bases match TRBD2. Losses at the gene ends were 0 bases for V and 0 bases for J; bases not matched to a gene: 1. This CDR3 region has 15 residues. Germline lookup yields CDR1 SGDLS and CDR2 YYNGEE. CDR3 sequence (DNA): TGTGCCAGCAGCGTAGTTAGCGGGAGCACAGATACGCAGTATTTT. Translated, it gives CASSVVSGSTDTQYF. Supplemented by reference TRBV9 and TRBJ2-3, the full variable domain reads DSGVTQTPKHLITATGQRVTLRCSPRSGDLSVYWYQQSLDQGLQFLIQYYNGEERAKGNILERFSAQQFPDLHSELNLSSLELGDSALYFCASSVVSGSTDTQYFGPGTRLTVL.

The chain couples TRBV15 to TRBJ2-5; 7 bases fit TRBD1. With 3 bases clipped from V and 5 bases from J, the junction kept 9 bases outside the gene matches. CDR1 and CDR2 from the germline V gene are LNHNV and YYDKDF (reference sequence). There are 15 residues in the CDR3. The CDR3 region is CATSRGSGTAETQYF. In nucleotides, the CDR3 is TGTGCCACCAGCAGGGGGTCCGGGACAGCGGAGACCCAGTACTTC.

This chain connects TRBV27 to TRBJ2-1, with D unclear. CDR3 size: 16 residues. Trimming cost V 6 bases and J 7 bases, with 22 bases left between them. Germline assignment: CDR1 MNHEY and CDR2 SMNVEV (reference sequence). The CDR3 here is CASSPGSSPVWNEQFF. The CDR3 DNA reads TGTGCCAGCAGCCCCGGTTCTAGTCCCGTCTGGAATGAGCAGTTCTTC.

In DNA, the CDR3 is TGCGCCAGCAGCTTAACGGGGACTAATGAAAAACTGTTTTTT. Amino acid sequence: CASSLTGTNEKLFF. The genes are TRBV5-1 and TRBJ1-4; D ambiguous. Trimming stripped 2 bases from V and 2 bases from J, with 7 bases between. CDR1 SGHRS and CDR2 YFSETQ come from the germline V gene. This CDR3 has 14 amino acids.

This chain joins TRBV9 and TRBJ2-5, with D unclear. Between the trimmed V and J ends, which lost 2 bases and 3 bases, there was a span of 17 bases. Per germline, CDR1 SGDLS and CDR2 YYNGEE. The CDR3 spans 16 residues. The CDR3 bases are TGTGCCAGCAGCGTTCGACCTTCGACTGGAAAAGAGACCCAGTACTTC. The encoded protein is CASSVRPSTGKETQYF.

Remarks on this clone: An end of the junction does not agree with germline; a read error may underlie this. The V and J genes are TRBV28 and TRBJ1-4; 10 positions agree with TRBD1. This CDR3 is built from 14 residues. Germline assignment: CDR1 MDHEN and CDR2 SYDVKM. In nucleotides, the CDR3 is TGTGTCAGCGTACCCGGGACAGGGGATGGAAAACTGTTTTTT. Its translation is CVSVPGTGDGKLFF.

The chain carries TRBV9 and TRBJ1-1; D ambiguous. Germline-derived CDR1 and CDR2 are SGDLS and YYNGEE. V gave up 0 bases and J gave up 1 base, with 7 bases separating them. This CDR3 contains 14 residues. This CDR3 is CASSVADQNTEAFF. The CDR3 nucleotides read TGTGCCAGCAGCGTAGCCGACCAGAACACTGAAGCTTTCTTT.

This clone turned up a few times. This chain joins TRBV29-1 and TRBJ2-1, with D possibly being TRBD1 (5 bases). The germline V gene encodes CDR1 SQVTM and CDR2 ANQGSEA. Trimming cost V 7 bases and J 5 bases, with 21 bases left between them. The CDR3 extends over 15 amino acids. The CDR3, as DNA: TGCAGCGAGTTCAGGGCAGTGACTGGCCACAATGAGCAGTTCTTC. Its translation is CSEFRAVTGHNEQFF.

This chain uses TRBV11-2 with TRBJ2-7; D is uncertain. Germline V gene sequence: CDR1 SGHAT, CDR2 FQNNGV. This CDR3 has 14 residues. V lost 1 base and J 2 bases, leaving 9 bases between the germline ends. The DNA for the CDR3 is TGTGCCAGCAGCTTAGGGCTGGCAGCCTACGAGCAGTACTTC. Protein sequence: CASSLGLAAYEQYF.

The chain carries TRBV6-1 and TRBJ2-7, with D perhaps TRBD1 (6 bases). This CDR3 is built from 13 residues. CDR1 MNHNS and CDR2 SASEGT come from the germline V gene. V was clipped by 10 bases and J by 4 bases, with 17 bases between them. The CDR3 loop reads CATMDSGTYEQYF. For the CDR3, the DNA is TGTGCCACCATGGACAGTGGTACGTACGAGCAGTACTTC.